The T cell receptor (beta chain) described here comes from a study of cytomegalovirus exposure and HLA in healthy donors. Looking at the study overall: Findings of an earlier analysis included some 120 million unique TCR beta sequences from around 180 million T cells.

Germline lookup yields CDR1 LNHNV and CDR2 YYDKDF (reference sequence). Between the trimmed V and J ends, which lost 5 bases and 2 bases, there was a span of 15 bases. The CDR3 loop spans 15 amino acids. PCR employed 60 Vbeta and 13 Jbeta primers. Generated by immunoSEQ multiplex PCR, the TCRdb table keeps only in-frame clones and is missing some. The table shows 90,000 to 150,000 clones, with approximately 78% occurring only once. V gene TRBV15 combines with J gene TRBJ1-1; tentatively, D is TRBD1 (5 bases). Source material: PBMCs. The sequence was obtained from a woman aged 25 to 45 in good health and CMV-seropositive. Here the CDR3 reads CATSDSRHANTEAFF. In DNA, the CDR3 is TGTGCCACCAGCGACAGTCGCCACGCCAACACTGAAGCTTTCTTT.